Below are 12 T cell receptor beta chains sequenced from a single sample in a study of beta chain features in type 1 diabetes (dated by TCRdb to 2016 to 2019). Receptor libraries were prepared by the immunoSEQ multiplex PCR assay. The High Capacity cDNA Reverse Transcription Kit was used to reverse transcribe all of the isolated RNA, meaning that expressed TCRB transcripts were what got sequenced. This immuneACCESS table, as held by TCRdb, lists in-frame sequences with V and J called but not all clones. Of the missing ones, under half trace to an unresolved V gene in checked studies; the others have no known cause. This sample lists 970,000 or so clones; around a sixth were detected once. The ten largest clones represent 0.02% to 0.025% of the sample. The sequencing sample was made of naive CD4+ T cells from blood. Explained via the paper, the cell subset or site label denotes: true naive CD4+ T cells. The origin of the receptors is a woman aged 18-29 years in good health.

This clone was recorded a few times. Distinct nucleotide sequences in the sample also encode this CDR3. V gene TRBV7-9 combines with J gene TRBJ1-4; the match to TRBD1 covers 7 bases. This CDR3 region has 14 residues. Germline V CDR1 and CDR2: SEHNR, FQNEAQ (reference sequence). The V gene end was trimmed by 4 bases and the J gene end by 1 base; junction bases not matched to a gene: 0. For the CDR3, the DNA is TGTGCCAGCAGCTACAGGGGAACTAATGAAAAACTGTTTTTT. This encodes CASSYRGTNEKLFF.

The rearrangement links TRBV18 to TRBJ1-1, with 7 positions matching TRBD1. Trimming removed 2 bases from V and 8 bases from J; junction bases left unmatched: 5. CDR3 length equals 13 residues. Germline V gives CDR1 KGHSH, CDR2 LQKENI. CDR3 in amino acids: CASSPGLDREAFF. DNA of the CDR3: TGTGCCAGCTCACCAGGCCTGGACAGGGAAGCTTTCTTT.

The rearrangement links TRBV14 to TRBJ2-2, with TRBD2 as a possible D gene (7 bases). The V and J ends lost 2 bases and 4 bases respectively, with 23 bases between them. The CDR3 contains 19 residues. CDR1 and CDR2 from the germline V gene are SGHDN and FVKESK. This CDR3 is CASSQIRSPRGRVTGELFF. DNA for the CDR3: TGTGCCAGCAGCCAAATTCGCTCTCCGCGGGGGCGTGTCACCGGGGAGCTGTTTTTT. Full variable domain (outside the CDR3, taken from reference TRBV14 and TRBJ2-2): EAGVTQFPSHSVIEKGQTVTLRCDPISGHDNLYWYRRVMGKEIKFLLHFVKESKQDESGMPNNRFLAERTGGTYSTLKVQPAELEDSGVYFCASSQIRSPRGRVTGELFFGEGSRLTVL.

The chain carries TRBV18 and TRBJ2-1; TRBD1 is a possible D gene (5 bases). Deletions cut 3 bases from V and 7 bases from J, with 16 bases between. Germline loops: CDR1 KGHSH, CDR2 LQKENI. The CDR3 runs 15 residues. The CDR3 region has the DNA TGTGCCAGCTCACCTTTGCCGACAGCACGGAATGAGCAGTTCTTC. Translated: CASSPLPTARNEQFF.

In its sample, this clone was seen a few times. The CDR3 nucleotides are TGTGCCACCAGCAGACGGGGTAGGACGACCTACAATGAGCAGTTCTTC. It yields the protein CATSRRGRTTYNEQFF. This chain uses TRBV15 with TRBJ2-1, with a tentative D call TRBD2 (5 bases). CDR3 length: 16 amino acids. V was shortened by 2 bases and J by 2 bases, with 13 bases between the two germline ends. From germline, CDR1 is LNHNV and CDR2 YYDKDF (reference sequence).

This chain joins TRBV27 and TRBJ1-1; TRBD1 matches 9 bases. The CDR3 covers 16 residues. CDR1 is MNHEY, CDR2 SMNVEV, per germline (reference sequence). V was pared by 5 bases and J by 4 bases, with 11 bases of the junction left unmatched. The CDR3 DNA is TGTGCCAGCAGTAGCCCGGGACAGGGTGGCAGCACTGAAGCTTTCTTT. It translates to CASSSPGQGGSTEAFF.

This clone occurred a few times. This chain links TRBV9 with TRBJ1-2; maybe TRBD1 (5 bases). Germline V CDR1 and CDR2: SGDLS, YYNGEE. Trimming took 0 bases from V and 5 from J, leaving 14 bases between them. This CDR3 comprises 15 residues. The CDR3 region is CASSVEDSLEYGYTF. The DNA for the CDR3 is TGTGCCAGCAGCGTAGAAGACAGCCTCGAATATGGCTACACCTTC.

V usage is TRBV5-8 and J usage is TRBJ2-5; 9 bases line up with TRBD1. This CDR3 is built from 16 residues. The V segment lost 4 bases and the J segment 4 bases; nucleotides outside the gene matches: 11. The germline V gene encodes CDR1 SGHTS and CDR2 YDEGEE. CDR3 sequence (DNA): TGTGCCAGCAGCCTCAGACAGGGGGGCCAGGGAGAGACCCAGTACTTC. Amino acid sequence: CASSLRQGGQGETQYF.

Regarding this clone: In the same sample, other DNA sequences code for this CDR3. The CDR3 DNA is TGTGCCAGCTCACTTCCCCAAGAGACCCAGTACTTC. Encoded protein: CASSLPQETQYF. V gene TRBV18 combines with J gene TRBJ2-5; no clear D. Trimming stripped 4 bases from V and 1 base from J, with 4 bases between. The CDR3 covers 12 residues. The germline V gene encodes CDR1 KGHSH and CDR2 LQKENI.

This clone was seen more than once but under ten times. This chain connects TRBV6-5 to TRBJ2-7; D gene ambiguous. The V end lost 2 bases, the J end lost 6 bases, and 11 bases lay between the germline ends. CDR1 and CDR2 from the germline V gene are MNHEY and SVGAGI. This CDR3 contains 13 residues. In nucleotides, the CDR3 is TGTGCCAGCAGTTACGACGCGCGAACCGAGCAGTACTTC. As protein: CASSYDARTEQYF.

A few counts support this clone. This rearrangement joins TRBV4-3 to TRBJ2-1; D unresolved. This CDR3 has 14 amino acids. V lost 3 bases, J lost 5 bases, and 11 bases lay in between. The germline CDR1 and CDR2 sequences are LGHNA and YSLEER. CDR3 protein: CASSQTVGNNEQFF. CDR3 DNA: TGCGCCAGCAGCCAGACGGTGGGAAACAATGAGCAGTTCTTC.

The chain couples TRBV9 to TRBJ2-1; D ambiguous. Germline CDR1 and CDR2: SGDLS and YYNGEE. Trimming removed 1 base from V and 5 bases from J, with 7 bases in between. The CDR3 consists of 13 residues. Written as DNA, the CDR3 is TGTGCCAGCAGCGTATTCTGGGACAATGAGCAGTTCTTC. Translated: CASSVFWDNEQFF.